These 20 T cell receptor beta chains came from one sample sequenced in a study of blood T cell repertoires in COVID-19 (TCRdb year 2020). The method behind the library was the immunoSEQ multiplex PCR assay. TCRdb limited this immuneACCESS table to in-frame rearrangements with V and J called. A share of clones is missing; checked studies link under half to unresolved V genes, and the rest is unexplained. The sample data list under 250,000 clones, and about 80% of these were observed just once. The ten most abundant clones make up about 2.4% of the sample. Sequenced sample: peripheral blood. The receptors were sampled from an older woman with acute or convalescent COVID-19.

This clone was picked up a small number of times. The genes are TRBV5-4 and TRBJ1-2; 8 nucleotides agree with TRBD1. Germline CDR1 reads SGHNT; CDR2 reads YYREEE (reference sequence). Trimming cost V 3 bases and J 4 bases; bases outside gene matches: 2. The CDR3 loop spans 13 amino acids. DNA for the CDR3: TGTGCCAGCAGCTCGACAGGGGCCTATGGCTACACCTTC. It codes for CASSSTGAYGYTF.

The chain has TRBV5-4 and TRBJ2-3, with 7 bases fitting TRBD2. Germline values: CDR1 SGHNT, CDR2 YYREEE (reference sequence). V lost 1 base and J lost 3; bases outside the gene matches: 2. This CDR3 spans 14 amino acids. In DNA, the CDR3 is TGTGCCAGCAGCTTGTGGGGGGGGACAGATACGCAGTATTTT. It translates to CASSLWGGTDTQYF.

The V call is TRBV4-2, the J call TRBJ2-4, with D possibly being TRBD2 (5 bases). The CDR3 contains 14 residues. Germline CDR1 LGHNA, CDR2 YNFKEQ. Trimming took off 0 bases at V and 8 bases at J, with 11 bases between the two ends. In DNA form, the CDR3 reads TGTGCCAGCAGCCAAGAACCGGGGAAGGACATTCAGTACTTC. Protein: CASSQEPGKDIQYF.

The chain couples TRBV19 to TRBJ1-5; D is ambiguous. Deletions cut 6 bases from V and 2 bases from J, with 11 bases between. The CDR3 consists of 14 residues. Germline values: CDR1 LNHDA, CDR2 SQIVND (reference sequence). CDR3 amino acids: CASSPEPGNQPQHF. The CDR3 nucleotides read TGTGCCAGTAGCCCCGAGCCGGGCAATCAGCCCCAGCATTTT.

The chain joins TRBV10-3 to TRBJ1-1; D not certain. CDR1 is ENHRY and CDR2 is SYGVKD in the germline V gene. The CDR3 loop spans 17 amino acids. V lost 4 bases and J 0 bases, leaving 18 bases between the germline ends. CDR3 in DNA: TGTGCCATCAGTGCTGGTTTGGCACCGGAGGTGAACACTGAAGCTTTCTTT. Translated: CAISAGLAPEVNTEAFF.

The chain employs TRBV7-9 and TRBJ1-1; 7 nucleotides line up with TRBD1. The V gene end was trimmed by 5 bases and the J gene end by 5 bases; junction bases not matched to a gene: 14. The CDR3 is made up of 16 amino acids. Germline CDR1 is SEHNR and CDR2 is FQNEAQ (reference sequence). This CDR3 is CASSPRGTGTRTEAFF. The CDR3 bases are TGTGCCAGCAGCCCCAGGGGGACTGGGACGAGGACTGAAGCTTTCTTT.

As to this clone: This sample includes further DNA sequences coding for the same CDR3. V gene TRBV28 combines with J gene TRBJ1-1; possibly TRBD1 for D (6 bases). Germline values: CDR1 MDHEN, CDR2 SYDVKM. Trimming pared 6 bases from V and 0 bases from J, leaving 8 bases between. CDR3 size: 13 residues. The CDR3 region is CASRDSLNTEAFF. The DNA for the CDR3 is TGTGCCAGCAGGGACAGCTTGAACACTGAAGCTTTCTTT.

This rearrangement joins TRBV15 to TRBJ1-5; TRBD1 might be the D (6 bases). This CDR3 has 13 amino acids. The V end lost 4 bases, the J end lost 6 bases, and 10 bases lay between the germline ends. Germline V gene data show CDR1 as LNHNV and CDR2 as YYDKDF (reference sequence). CDR3 amino acids: CATSTDRSQPQHF. In DNA, the CDR3 is TGTGCCACCAGCACAGACAGGTCTCAGCCCCAGCATTTT. The full variable domain, with the rest looked up from reference TRBV15 and TRBJ1-5, is DAMVIQNPRYQVTQFGKPVTLSCSQTLNHNVMYWYQQKSSQAPKLLFHYYDKDFNNEADTPDNFQSRRPNTSFCFLDIRSPGLGDTAMYLCATSTDRSQPQHFGDGTRLSIL.

V gene TRBV2 combines with J gene TRBJ1-2; D not resolved. This CDR3 comprises 12 residues. The germline V gene encodes CDR1 SNHLY and CDR2 FYNNEI. With 7 bases removed from V and 5 bases from J, the gap between germline ends came to 11 bases. DNA for the CDR3: TGTGCCAGCACCTCCGGTGTTTATGGCTACACCTTC. The encoded protein is CASTSGVYGYTF. The whole variable domain, filled in from reference TRBV2 and TRBJ1-2, reads EPEVTQTPSHQVTQMGQEVILRCVPISNHLYFYWYRQILGQKVEFLVSFYNNEISEKSEIFDDQFSVERPDGSNFTLKIRSTKLEDSAMYFCASTSGVYGYTFGSGTRLTVV.

In its sample, this clone was seen once. The rearrangement joins TRBV7-9 to TRBJ1-3; the D gene is possibly TRBD1 (6 bases). Trimming removed 2 bases from V and 3 bases from J, with 8 bases in between. The CDR3 loop spans 14 amino acids. The germline V gene encodes CDR1 SEHNR and CDR2 FQNEAQ (reference sequence). In DNA, the CDR3 is TGTGCCAGCAGCTTAACAGGGTTTGGAAACACCATATATTTT. This codes for CASSLTGFGNTIYF. Complete variable domain (other parts from reference TRBV7-9 and TRBJ1-3): DTGVSQNPRHKITKRGQNVTFRCDPISEHNRLYWYRQTLGQGPEFLTYFQNEAQLEKSRLLSDRFSAERPKGSFSTLEIQRTEQGDSAMYLCASSLTGFGNTIYFGEGSWLTVV.

V is TRBV29-1 and J is TRBJ1-2, with a tentative D call TRBD1 (6 bases). Trimming removed 2 bases at V and 5 bases at J, with 12 bases between. The CDR3 sequence is 13 residues long. Germline assignment: CDR1 SQVTM and CDR2 ANQGSEA. Here the CDR3 reads CSVENRERYGYTF. For the CDR3, the DNA is TGCAGCGTTGAAAACAGGGAGAGGTATGGCTACACCTTC.

This sequence joins TRBV10-3 and TRBJ2-7, with 10 bases fitting TRBD1. V lost 6 bases to trimming and J lost 2 bases; unmatched junction nucleotides: 7. This CDR3 contains 15 residues. CDR1 ENHRY and CDR2 SYGVKD come from the germline V gene. CDR3 sequence: CAISARTGGTYEQYF. For the CDR3, the DNA is TGTGCCATCAGCGCGAGGACAGGGGGGACCTACGAGCAGTACTTC.

This clone was observed once. The chain links TRBV5-4 to TRBJ1-1, with D perhaps matching TRBD1 (6 bases). V was clipped by 5 bases and J by 4 bases, with 9 bases between them. The CDR3 is 12 residues long. CDR1 is SGHNT and CDR2 is YYREEE in the germline V gene (reference sequence). The CDR3 nucleotides read TGTGCCAGCAGGGGGGGGGCCACTGAAGCTTTCTTT. Translation: CASRGGATEAFF.

CDR3 region: CASSPGHRGLAFF. The CDR3 nucleotides read TGTGCCAGCAGCCCGGGACACCGAGGTCTGGCTTTCTTT. The chain employs TRBV27 and TRBJ1-1; TRBD1 might be the D (6 bases). CDR1 is MNHEY and CDR2 is SMNVEV in the germline V gene (reference sequence). The CDR3 has 13 amino acids. V was clipped by 6 bases and J by 11 bases, with 19 bases between them.

As for this clone: Different DNA sequences within this sample yield the same CDR3. V usage is TRBV7-9 and J usage is TRBJ1-2, with a tentative D call TRBD1 (5 bases). This CDR3 is 13 amino acids long. V lost 1 base and J lost 4, with 7 bases in between. The germline CDR1 and CDR2 sequences are SEHNR and FQNEAQ (reference sequence). CDR3 amino acids: CASSLGQSYGYTF. The CDR3 region has the DNA TGTGCCAGCAGCTTAGGACAGAGCTATGGCTACACCTTC. The complete variable domain, with remaining parts taken from reference TRBV7-9 and TRBJ1-2, reads DTGVSQNPRHKITKRGQNVTFRCDPISEHNRLYWYRQTLGQGPEFLTYFQNEAQLEKSRLLSDRFSAERPKGSFSTLEIQRTEQGDSAMYLCASSLGQSYGYTFGSGTRLTVV.

The CDR3 bases are TGCGCCAGCAGCTTGGTCCCTGAGGGAGGAGCTTTCTTT. Translation gives CASSLVPEGGAFF. The chain combines TRBV5-1 with TRBJ1-1, with unresolved D. There are 13 residues in the CDR3. Between the trimmed V and J ends, which lost 0 bases and 10 bases, there was a span of 13 bases. Germline V gives CDR1 SGHRS, CDR2 YFSETQ.

The chain carries TRBV29-1 and TRBJ2-5, with 8 bases lining up with TRBD1. The CDR3 contains 14 residues. V lost 4 bases, J lost 5 bases, and 9 bases stayed unmatched. Germline values: CDR1 SQVTM, CDR2 ANQGSEA. CDR3 bases: TGCAGCGTTGTCCGGACAGGGATGGGGGAGACCCAGTACTTC. This encodes CSVVRTGMGETQYF.

The count of this clone is one. The V and J genes are TRBV7-3 and TRBJ1-2; D is perhaps TRBD1 (6 bases). This CDR3 comprises 13 residues. Trimming left V 2 bases short and J 6 bases short, with 10 bases between. Germline values: CDR1 SGHTA, CDR2 FQGTGA. CDR3 residues: CASSLSGVDGYTF. CDR3 bases: TGTGCCAGCAGCTTATCAGGGGTGGATGGCTACACCTTC.

This chain links TRBV9 with TRBJ1-2; weak D call: TRBD1 (6 bases). Germline V gives CDR1 SGDLS, CDR2 YYNGEE. There are 12 residues in the CDR3. V was trimmed by 7 bases and J by 8 bases, leaving 15 bases between them. CDR3 sequence reads: CASGGKSEGYTF. The CDR3 region has the DNA TGTGCCAGCGGGGGCAAGTCGGAGGGCTACACCTTC. The full variable domain, rest sourced from reference TRBV9 and TRBJ1-2, is DSGVTQTPKHLITATGQRVTLRCSPRSGDLSVYWYQQSLDQGLQFLIQYYNGEERAKGNILERFSAQQFPDLHSELNLSSLELGDSALYFCASGGKSEGYTFGSGTRLTVV.

The chain is built from TRBV6-6 and TRBJ2-3; TRBD2 agrees at 7 bases. This CDR3 comprises 16 residues. The V gene end was trimmed by 4 bases and the J gene end by 2 bases; junction bases not matched to a gene: 9. Looked up from germline, CDR1 is MNHNY and CDR2 is SVGAGI (reference sequence). In DNA form, the CDR3 reads TGTGCCAGCAGTTTTCCGAGAGCGGGGTCCACAGATACGCAGTATTTT. This sequence encodes CASSFPRAGSTDTQYF.